The rows below give T cell receptor beta chains drawn from one sample of a study of blood T cells in healthy people across ages. Via MiXCR, TCRdb re-called the 5' RACE reads, giving one row per CDR3 protein. The sample has hundreds of thousands of distinct CDR3 sequences; more than 25% are singletons. These same records also appear under a second study, on T cells of mothers and their children.

The sequenced sample consisted of blood. These receptors were obtained from a boy aged 5-17 years in good health. The CDR3 runs from the conserved cysteine through the conserved F or W. D genes are given only for firm matches. Part of the rows lack a size; the others show once, few, many or a class for expanded clones.

D gene	clone size	J gene	V gene	CDR3 protein	CDR3 DNA
NA	NA	TRBJ2-7	TRBV10-1	CASSGNPIYEQYF	TGCGCCAGCAGTGGGAACCCAATTTACGAGCAGTACTTC
NA	few	TRBJ2-6	TRBV4-1	CASSQDPGANVLTF	TGCGCCAGCAGCCAAGATCCTGGGGCCAACGTCCTGACTTTC
NA	many	TRBJ2-7	TRBV27	CASSLGESYEQYF	TGTGCCAGCAGTTTGGGGGAGTCCTACGAGCAGTACTTC
NA	few	TRBJ2-5	TRBV7-9	CASSLSSGQQETQYF	TGTGCCAGCAGCTTATCCAGCGGCCAACAAGAGACCCAGTACTTC
NA	NA	TRBJ1-1	TRBV29-1	CSVEDLGFTEAFF	TGCAGCGTTGAAGATTTAGGGTTCACTGAAGCTTTCTTT
NA	NA	TRBJ2-5	TRBV19	CASRTPAGETQYF	TGTGCCAGTAGGACTCCGGCGGGGGAGACCCAGTACTTC
NA	NA	TRBJ2-7	TRBV5-1	CASRAYEQYF	TGCGCCAGCAGGGCCTACGAGCAGTACTTC
TRBD1	NA	TRBJ2-1	TRBV7-9	CASSRGGTGSYNEQFF	TGTGCCAGCAGCCGAGGAGGGACAGGGTCCTACAATGAGCAGTTCTTC
TRBD1	NA	TRBJ2-5	TRBV27	CASRPTGDQETQYF	TGTGCCAGCAGGCCCACAGGGGACCAAGAGACCCAGTACTTC
NA	few	TRBJ2-5	TRBV20-1	CSARYKGQETQYF	TGCAGTGCTAGGTACAAAGGCCAAGAGACCCAGTACTTC
TRBD2	NA	TRBJ2-5	TRBV5-4	CASSLSGDLPTQYF	TGTGCCAGCAGCTTGAGCGGGGACCTACCGACCCAGTACTTC
NA	NA	TRBJ1-1	TRBV12-3/TRBV12-4	CASSRGRWNTEAFF	TGTGCCAGCAGTCGGGGGCGCTGGAACACTGAAGCTTTCTTT
NA	few	TRBJ2-1	TRBV21-1	CASSKDGSSYNEQFF	TGTGCCAGCAGCAAAGACGGGAGCTCCTACAATGAGCAGTTCTTC
TRBD1	NA	TRBJ2-7	TRBV6-1	CASSARTGRYEQYF	TGTGCCAGCAGTGCCCGGACAGGGAGATACGAGCAGTACTTC
NA	NA	TRBJ2-7	TRBV20-1	CSANPKGPFSYEQYF	TGCAGTGCTAACCCGAAAGGACCGTTCTCCTACGAGCAGTACTTC
TRBD2	few	TRBJ2-5	TRBV15	CATSRYQRGTKRETQYF	TGTGCCACCAGCAGATATCAGCGGGGAACCAAGCGGGAGACCCAGTACTTC
NA	NA	TRBJ2-4	TRBV5-1	CASSSNIIEGIRYF	TGCGCCAGCAGCTCCAACATTATTGAAGGCATTCGGTACTTC
NA	NA	TRBJ2-7	TRBV9	CASSGGGNEQYF	TGTGCCAGCAGCGGGGGGGGCAACGAGCAGTACTTC
NA	NA	TRBJ1-2	TRBV29-1	CSVDGNYGYTF	TGCAGCGTCGACGGAAACTATGGCTACACCTTC
TRBD1	few	TRBJ1-4	TRBV9	CASSTHGQGGEKLFF	TGTGCCAGCAGCACCCATGGACAGGGGGGAGAAAAACTGTTTTTT
NA	few	TRBJ2-1	TRBV12-3/TRBV12-4	CASSLIRGRDEQFF	TGTGCCAGCAGTTTGATCAGGGGCAGGGATGAGCAGTTCTTC
TRBD2	few	TRBJ2-3	TRBV11-2	CASSFTSGGWSDTDTQYF	TGTGCCAGCAGCTTTACTAGCGGGGGATGGTCTGACACAGATACGCAGTATTTT
TRBD1	NA	TRBJ2-5	TRBV4-1	CASSQADRESETQYF	TGCGCCAGCAGCCAAGCGGACAGGGAGTCAGAGACCCAGTACTTC
NA	many	TRBJ2-7	TRBV3-1	CASSYGHGPYEQYF	TGTGCCAGCAGCTATGGACACGGACCCTACGAGCAGTACTTC
TRBD2	few	TRBJ2-6	TRBV24-1	CATSDFRSGEANVLTF	TGTGCCACCAGTGATTTCCGGAGCGGGGAGGCCAACGTCCTGACTTTC
NA	few	TRBJ2-1	TRBV7-3	CASSLRGNRGSYNEQFF	TGTGCCAGCAGCCTGAGAGGGAATCGGGGCAGCTACAATGAGCAGTTCTTC
TRBD1	few	TRBJ1-3	TRBV4-2	CASSQDTGAGNTIYF	TGTGCCAGCAGCCAAGATACAGGGGCTGGAAACACCATATATTTT
NA	NA	TRBJ1-2	TRBV10-3	CAISEEDTYGYTF	TGTGCCATCAGTGAAGAGGATACATATGGCTACACCTTC
TRBD2	few	TRBJ2-1	TRBV6-1	CASSGAGTSGGEQFF	TGTGCCAGCAGTGGAGCCGGGACTAGCGGGGGCGAGCAGTTCTTC
NA	NA	TRBJ2-5	TRBV19	CASSMTQETQYF	TGTGCCAGTAGTATGACTCAAGAGACCCAGTACTTC
NA	NA	TRBJ2-7	TRBV3-1	CASSQDRMEGNPYEQYF	TGTGCCAGCAGCCAAGATCGGATGGAGGGGAACCCCTACGAGCAGTACTTC
TRBD2	once	TRBJ2-7	TRBV10-3	CAIRLAGEVGEQYF	TGTGCCATCAGGCTAGCGGGGGAAGTAGGCGAGCAGTACTTC
NA	NA	TRBJ1-5	TRBV7-2	CASSPDSSLKPQHF	TGTGCCAGCAGCCCGGACAGTTCCCTGAAGCCCCAGCATTTT